These 24 T cell receptor beta chains share one sample of origin, sequenced in a study of chemoradiotherapy in HPV16-positive cancers (dated by TCRdb to 2022 to 2024). The library was obtained by the immunoSEQ multiplex PCR assay. TCRdb obtained this table from immuneACCESS and retained in-frame rearrangements with V and J assigned. These tables miss some clones; where compared with another copy, unresolved V genes account for less than half of the shortfall, and the remainder is unexplained. Counted in this sample were a few thousand clones; around 86% of them appeared once. The ten largest clones add up to 22% of the sample. Sequenced material: tumor tissue, taken from a patient who underwent chemoradiotherapy. The receptors originated from a human donor with HPV-associated anogenital cancer.

V and J are TRBV27 and TRBJ1-1, with 11 bases identical to TRBD1. The CDR3 runs 14 residues. From germline, CDR1 is MNHEY and CDR2 SMNVEV (reference sequence). Trimming cost V 3 bases and J 7 bases; bases outside gene matches: 4. The CDR3 bases are TGTGCCAGCAGTTTGGACAGGGGGCAGGATGAAGCTTTCTTT. Translating gives CASSLDRGQDEAFF.

The gene calls are TRBV5-6 and TRBJ2-6; no reliable D call. Trimming took 4 bases from V and 2 from J, leaving 13 bases between them. Germline assignment: CDR1 SGHDT and CDR2 YYEEEE. The CDR3 contains 16 residues. Here the CDR3 reads CASSRRSSPGANVLTF. In DNA form, the CDR3 reads TGTGCCAGCAGCCGACGTTCGTCCCCTGGGGCCAACGTCCTGACTTTC.

The rearrangement uses TRBV5-1 and TRBJ2-3; the match to TRBD2 covers 9 bases. Germline values: CDR1 SGHRS, CDR2 YFSETQ. Trimming cost V 2 bases and J 5 bases; bases outside gene matches: 3. CDR3 size: 14 residues. For the CDR3, the DNA is TGCGCCAGCAGCTTCCGCGGGAGGGAAGATACGCAGTATTTT. Its protein is CASSFRGREDTQYF.

This chain uses TRBV27 with TRBJ2-1; 13 bases align to TRBD2. Looked up from germline, CDR1 is MNHEY and CDR2 is SMNVEV (reference sequence). V shed 4 bases and J 5 bases; nucleotides not matched to a gene: 2. There are 15 residues in the CDR3. CDR3: CASSSGLAGDNEQFF. The CDR3 DNA is TGTGCCAGCAGTTCCGGACTAGCGGGGGACAATGAGCAGTTCTTC.

V gene TRBV6-1 combines with J gene TRBJ2-2; D remains unclear. The length of the CDR3 is 14 residues. The germline V and J ends were trimmed by 2 bases and 6 bases, with 10 bases remaining between them. Germline CDR1 is MNHNS and CDR2 is SASEGT. Written as DNA, the CDR3 is TGTGCCAGCAGTGAACGACCTGAGGCCGGGGAGCTGTTTTTT. It codes for CASSERPEAGELFF.

The chain couples TRBV7-8 to TRBJ2-1; possible D gene TRBD2, 5 bases. CDR3 length: 14 amino acids. The V gene lost 1 base and the J gene lost 7 bases, with 11 bases spanning the gap. CDR1 SGHVS and CDR2 FQNEAQ come from the germline V gene. CDR3 region: CASSLEATGNEQFF. The CDR3 DNA is TGTGCCAGCAGCTTAGAAGCCACGGGGAATGAGCAGTTCTTC. The full variable domain, with the rest looked up from reference TRBV7-8 and TRBJ2-1, is GAGVSQSPRYKVAKRGQDVALRCDPISGHVSLFWYQQALGQGPEFLTYFQNEAQLDKSGLPSDRFFAERPEGSVSTLKIQRTQQEDSAVYLCASSLEATGNEQFFGPGTRLTVL.

V gene TRBV19 combines with J gene TRBJ2-1, with TRBD1 matching 9 bases. This CDR3 comprises 15 residues. The germline CDR1 and CDR2 sequences are LNHDA and SQIVND (reference sequence). V was pared by 2 bases and J by 8 bases, with 7 bases of the junction left unmatched. The CDR3 DNA follows: TGTGCCAGTAGTATACCCGGGACAGGGATGGATGAGCAGTTCTTC. Protein product: CASSIPGTGMDEQFF.

The chain's CDR3 is CAWSGPSGSRYGYTF. CDR3 DNA sequence: TGTGCCTGGAGTGGTCCCTCGGGCAGCCGCTATGGCTACACCTTC. J is TRBJ1-2 and V is TRBV30; D gene uncertain. Trimming pared 1 base from V and 4 bases from J, leaving 16 bases between. CDR1 and CDR2 from the germline V gene are GTSNPN and SVGIG (reference sequence). The CDR3 is 15 residues long.

CDR3 sequence: CASSLTGGPQFF. CDR3 nucleotides: TGTGCCAGCAGCTTAACGGGGGGGCCACAGTTCTTC. The chain has TRBV7-3 and TRBJ2-1; a weak D match, TRBD2 (7 bases). The CDR3 runs to 12 residues. Germline values: CDR1 SGHTA, CDR2 FQGTGA. Trimming stripped 0 bases from V and 13 bases from J, with 10 bases between.

V gene TRBV9 combines with J gene TRBJ2-1, with D perhaps TRBD2 (6 bases). V shed 3 bases and J shed 8 bases, with 18 bases lying between them. This CDR3 region has 15 residues. Germline loops: CDR1 SGDLS, CDR2 YYNGEE. The CDR3 sequence: CASSAKTRLGDEQFF. Here the CDR3 DNA reads TGTGCCAGCAGCGCAAAGACTAGATTGGGGGATGAGCAGTTCTTC.

The V gene is TRBV10-2, the J gene TRBJ2-1; 9 bases are a match to TRBD2. V lost 7 bases, J lost 6 bases, and 7 bases stayed unmatched. Germline V gene data show CDR1 as WSHSY and CDR2 as SAAADI. The CDR3 is 14 residues long. This CDR3 is CASISLAGSNEQFF. CDR3 bases: TGCGCCAGCATTAGTCTAGCGGGGAGCAATGAGCAGTTCTTC.

This chain links TRBV29-1 with TRBJ1-1; TRBD1 matches 7 bases. CDR3 length equals 13 residues. Per germline, CDR1 SQVTM and CDR2 ANQGSEA. With V trimmed by 4 bases and J by 0 bases, 2 bases remained unmatched. This chain's CDR3 is CSVGGQLNTEAFF. CDR3 in DNA: TGCAGCGTTGGGGGACAGCTGAACACTGAAGCTTTCTTT.

The chain carries TRBV9 and TRBJ1-5, with D hard to call. Germline V lookup: CDR1 SGDLS, CDR2 YYNGEE. Trimming removed 0 bases from V and 6 bases from J, with 10 bases in between. The CDR3 length is 14 residues. CDR3 protein: CASSVGEGGQPQHF. CDR3 nucleotides: TGTGCCAGCAGCGTAGGGGAGGGCGGTCAGCCCCAGCATTTT.

V usage is TRBV25-1 and J usage is TRBJ1-2; 7 nucleotides match TRBD1. Germline V gene data show CDR1 as MGHDK and CDR2 as SYGVNS. The CDR3 runs to 14 residues. The trim removed 5 bases at V and 6 bases at J, leaving 9 bases unmatched. The CDR3 region has the DNA TGTGCCAGCAGTCCTTTTACGACAGGGAATGGCTACACCTTC. This gives the protein CASSPFTTGNGYTF.

The chain couples TRBV29-1 to TRBJ1-1; D is unclear. Deletions cut 4 bases from V and 0 bases from J, with 9 bases between. The CDR3 is made up of 13 amino acids. Per germline, CDR1 SQVTM and CDR2 ANQGSEA. DNA for the CDR3: TGCAGCGTTGCACAGAGGATGAACACTGAAGCTTTCTTT. The encoded protein is CSVAQRMNTEAFF.

The chain employs TRBV20-1 and TRBJ2-1; D is perhaps TRBD2 (5 bases). V lost 5 bases, J lost 13 bases, and 15 bases lay in between. CDR1 and CDR2 from the germline V gene are DFQATT and SNEGSKA (reference sequence). The CDR3 length is 11 residues. The CDR3 DNA reads TGCAGTGCTGCCCCCCTGAGGGAACAGTTCTTC. It yields the protein CSAAPLREQFF.

The J gene is TRBJ2-3, the V gene TRBV2; D not certain. V lost 4 bases and J lost 2, with 10 bases in between. Germline V gene sequence: CDR1 SNHLY, CDR2 FYNNEI. The CDR3 covers 14 residues. This chain's CDR3 is CASSGVSYTDTQYF. The DNA for the CDR3 is TGTGCCAGCAGTGGGGTTAGCTACACAGATACGCAGTATTTT.

The V gene is TRBV6-1, the J gene TRBJ2-5; no definite D call. The CDR3 consists of 12 residues. Germline-derived CDR1 and CDR2 are MNHNS and SASEGT. V lost 2 bases to trimming and J lost 9 bases, with 10 bases between them. CDR3 amino acids: CASSEIQVAQYF. CDR3 bases: TGTGCCAGCAGTGAAATTCAGGTGGCCCAGTACTTC.

About this clone: This specimen includes other DNA sequences encoding the same CDR3. This chain connects TRBV5-1 to TRBJ2-7; possible D gene TRBD2, 6 bases. V lost 0 bases and J 1 base, leaving 8 bases between the germline ends. There are 14 residues in the CDR3. The V gene's germline CDR1 is SGHRS and CDR2 YFSETQ. The CDR3 nucleotides read TGCGCCAGCAGCTTGGGGGGGGAATCCTACGAGCAGTACTTC. It yields the protein CASSLGGESYEQYF.

This clone has a single count. This chain joins TRBV12-5 and TRBJ2-5; D might be TRBD1 (5 bases). V lost 2 bases, J lost 2 bases, and 9 bases lay in between. The CDR3 length is 14 residues. From germline, CDR1 is LGHNT and CDR2 FRNRAP. CDR3 protein: CASGLFQGQETQYF. CDR3 bases: TGTGCTAGTGGTTTGTTCCAGGGACAAGAGACCCAGTACTTC.

The rearrangement links TRBV6-6 to TRBJ1-2; D gene ambiguous. Germline CDR1 MNHNY, CDR2 SVGAGI (reference sequence). Trimming shortened V by 0 bases and J by 3 bases, and 8 bases separated the two germline ends. The CDR3 loop spans 14 amino acids. The CDR3 is CASSYSNGYYGYTF. The CDR3 DNA sequence: TGTGCCAGCAGTTACTCGAACGGCTACTATGGCTACACCTTC.

This chain joins TRBV14 and TRBJ2-2; possible D gene TRBD1, 5 bases. The germline V gene has CDR1 SGHDN and CDR2 FVKESK. There are 15 residues in the CDR3. Trimming took off 4 bases at V and 6 bases at J, with 15 bases between the two ends. The CDR3, as DNA: TGTGCCAGCAGCCCCCTAGGGGCCGGACCCGGGGAGCTGTTTTTT. Translating it yields CASSPLGAGPGELFF. Drawing the rest from reference TRBV14 and TRBJ2-2, the complete variable domain is EAGVTQFPSHSVIEKGQTVTLRCDPISGHDNLYWYRRVMGKEIKFLLHFVKESKQDESGMPNNRFLAERTGGTYSTLKVQPAELEDSGVYFCASSPLGAGPGELFFGEGSRLTVL.

The chain has TRBV5-1 and TRBJ2-2, with D maybe TRBD2 (5 bases). The CDR3 covers 14 residues. V lost 3 bases to trimming and J lost 6 bases, with 12 bases between them. Germline CDR1 is SGHRS and CDR2 is YFSETQ. CDR3 bases: TGCGCCAGCAGCTGGAGGTTGGCTGCCGGGGAGCTGTTTTTT. This sequence encodes CASSWRLAAGELFF. Full variable domain (missing parts from reference TRBV5-1 and TRBJ2-2): KAGVTQTPRYLIKTRGQQVTLSCSPISGHRSVSWYQQTPGQGLQFLFEYFSETQRNKGNFPGRFSGRQFSNSRSEMNVSTLELGDSALYLCASSWRLAAGELFFGEGSRLTVL.

This rearrangement joins TRBV7-7 to TRBJ2-5; D remains ambiguous. V shed 1 base and J shed 3 bases, with 12 bases lying between them. From germline, CDR1 is SSHAT and CDR2 FNYEAQ (reference sequence). CDR3 length: 15 residues. In DNA, the CDR3 is TGTGCCAGCAGCTTAGGCGGCGGCAGCAAAGAGACCCAGTACTTC. Translated, it gives CASSLGGGSKETQYF.